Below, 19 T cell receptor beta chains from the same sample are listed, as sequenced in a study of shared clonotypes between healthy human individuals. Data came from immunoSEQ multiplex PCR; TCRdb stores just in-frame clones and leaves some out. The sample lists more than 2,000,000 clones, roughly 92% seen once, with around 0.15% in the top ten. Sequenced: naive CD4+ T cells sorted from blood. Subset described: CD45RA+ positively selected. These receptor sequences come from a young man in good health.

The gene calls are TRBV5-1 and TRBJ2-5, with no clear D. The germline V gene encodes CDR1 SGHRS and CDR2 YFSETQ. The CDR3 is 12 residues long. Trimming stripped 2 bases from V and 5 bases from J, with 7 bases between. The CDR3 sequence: CASSLIVETQYF. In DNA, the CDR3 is TGCGCCAGCAGCTTAATCGTTGAGACCCAGTACTTC. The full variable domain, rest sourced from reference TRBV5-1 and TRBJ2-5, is KAGVTQTPRYLIKTRGQQVTLSCSPISGHRSVSWYQQTPGQGLQFLFEYFSETQRNKGNFPGRFSGRQFSNSRSEMNVSTLELGDSALYLCASSLIVETQYFGPGTRLLVL.

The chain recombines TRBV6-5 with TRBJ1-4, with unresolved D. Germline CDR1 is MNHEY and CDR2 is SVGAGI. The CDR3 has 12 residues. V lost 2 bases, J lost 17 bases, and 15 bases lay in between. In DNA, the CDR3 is TGTGCCAGCAGTTACGGTGTCGTAGTAAGTTTTTTT. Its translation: CASSYGVVVSFF.

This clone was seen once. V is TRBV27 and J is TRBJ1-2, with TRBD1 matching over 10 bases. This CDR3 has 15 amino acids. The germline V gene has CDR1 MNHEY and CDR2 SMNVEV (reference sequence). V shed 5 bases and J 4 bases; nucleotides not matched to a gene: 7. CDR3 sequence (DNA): TGTGCCAGCAGTCCAGACAGGGGGCACGGCTATGGCTACACCTTC. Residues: CASSPDRGHGYGYTF.

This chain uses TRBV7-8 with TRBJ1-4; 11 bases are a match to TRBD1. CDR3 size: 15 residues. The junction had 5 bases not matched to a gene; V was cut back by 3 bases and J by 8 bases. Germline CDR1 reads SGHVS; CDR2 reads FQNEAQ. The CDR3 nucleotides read TGTGCCAGCAGCTTTGGGACAGGGGGGGGCGAAAAACTGTTTTTT. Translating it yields CASSFGTGGGEKLFF.

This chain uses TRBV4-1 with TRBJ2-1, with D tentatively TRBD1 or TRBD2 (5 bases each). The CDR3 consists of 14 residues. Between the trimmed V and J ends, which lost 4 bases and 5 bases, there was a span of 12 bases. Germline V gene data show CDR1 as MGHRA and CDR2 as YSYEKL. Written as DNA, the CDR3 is TGCGCCAGCAGCCCCAGCCGGGGCCACAATGAGCAGTTCTTC. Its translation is CASSPSRGHNEQFF.

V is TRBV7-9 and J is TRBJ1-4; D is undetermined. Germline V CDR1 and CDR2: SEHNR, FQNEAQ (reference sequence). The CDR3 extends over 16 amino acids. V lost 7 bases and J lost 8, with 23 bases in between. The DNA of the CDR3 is TGTGCCAGCATATCAAGTAACTCGGGAGTGTTAGAAAAACTGTTTTTT. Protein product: CASISSNSGVLEKLFF.

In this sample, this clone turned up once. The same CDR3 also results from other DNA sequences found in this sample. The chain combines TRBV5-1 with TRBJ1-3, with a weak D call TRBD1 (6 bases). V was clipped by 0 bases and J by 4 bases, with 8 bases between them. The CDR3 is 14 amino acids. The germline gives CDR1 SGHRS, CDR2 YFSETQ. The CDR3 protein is CASSLAGVGNTIYF. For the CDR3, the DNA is TGCGCCAGCAGCTTGGCAGGGGTAGGAAACACCATATATTTT.

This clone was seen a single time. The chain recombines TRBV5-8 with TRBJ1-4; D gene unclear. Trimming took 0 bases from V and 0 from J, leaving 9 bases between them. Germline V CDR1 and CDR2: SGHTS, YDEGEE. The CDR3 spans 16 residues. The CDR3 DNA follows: TGTGCCAGCAGCTTGGGGAAAGACGCAACTAATGAAAAACTGTTTTTT. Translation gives CASSLGKDATNEKLFF.

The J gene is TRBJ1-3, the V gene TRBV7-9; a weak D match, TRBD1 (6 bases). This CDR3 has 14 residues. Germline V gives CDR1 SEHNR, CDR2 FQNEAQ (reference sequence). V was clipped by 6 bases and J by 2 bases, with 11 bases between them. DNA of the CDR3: TGTGCCAGCAGAATGGGGGGCGCTGGAAACACCATATATTTT. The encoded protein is CASRMGGAGNTIYF.

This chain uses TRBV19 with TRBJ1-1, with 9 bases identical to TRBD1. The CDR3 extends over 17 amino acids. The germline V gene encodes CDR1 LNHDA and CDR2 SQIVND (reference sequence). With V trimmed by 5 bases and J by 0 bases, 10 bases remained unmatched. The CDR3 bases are TGTGCCAGTAGTCCGCGACAGGGGGACTCACTGAACACTGAAGCTTTCTTT. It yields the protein CASSPRQGDSLNTEAFF.

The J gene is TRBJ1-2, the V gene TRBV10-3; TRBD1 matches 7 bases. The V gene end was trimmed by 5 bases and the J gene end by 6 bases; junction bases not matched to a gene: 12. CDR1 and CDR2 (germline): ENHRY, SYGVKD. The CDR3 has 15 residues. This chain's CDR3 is CAISHTTGQDDGYTF. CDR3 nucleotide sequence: TGTGCCATCAGTCACACGACAGGGCAGGACGATGGCTACACCTTC.

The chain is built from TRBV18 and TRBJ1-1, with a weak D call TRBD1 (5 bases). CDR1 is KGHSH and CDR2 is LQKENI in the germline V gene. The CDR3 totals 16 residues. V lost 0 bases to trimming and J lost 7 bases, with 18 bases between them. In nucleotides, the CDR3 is TGTGCCAGCTCACCACCCGGCCTTCGACAGAGCCTTGAAGCTTTCTTT. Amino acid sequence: CASSPPGLRQSLEAFF.

CDR3: CASSPAGVSLSGNTIYF. DNA for the CDR3: TGCGCCAGCAGCCCGGCAGGGGTATCCCTCTCTGGAAACACCATATATTTT. The chain joins TRBV4-3 to TRBJ1-3; D perhaps matches TRBD1 (6 bases). The V and J ends lost 4 bases and 0 bases respectively, with 16 bases between them. This CDR3 has 17 residues. Germline CDR1 LGHNA, CDR2 YSLEER.

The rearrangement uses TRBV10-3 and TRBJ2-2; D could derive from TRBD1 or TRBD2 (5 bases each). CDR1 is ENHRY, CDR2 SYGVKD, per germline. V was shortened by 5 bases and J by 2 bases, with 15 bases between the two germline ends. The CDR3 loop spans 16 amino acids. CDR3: CAISPLRDENTGELFF. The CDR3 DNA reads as TGTGCCATCAGTCCCCTTAGGGACGAAAACACCGGGGAGCTGTTTTTT.

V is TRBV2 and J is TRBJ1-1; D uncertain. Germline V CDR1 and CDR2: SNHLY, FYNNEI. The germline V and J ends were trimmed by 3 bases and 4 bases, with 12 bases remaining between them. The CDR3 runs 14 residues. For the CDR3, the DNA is TGTGCCAGCAGTGACCACGGATCAGGCACTGAAGCTTTCTTT. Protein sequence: CASSDHGSGTEAFF.

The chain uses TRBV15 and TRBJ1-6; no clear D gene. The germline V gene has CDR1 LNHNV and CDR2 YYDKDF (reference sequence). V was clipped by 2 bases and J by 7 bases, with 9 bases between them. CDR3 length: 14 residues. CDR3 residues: CATSRSPVNSPLHF. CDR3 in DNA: TGTGCCACCAGCAGATCTCCCGTGAATTCACCCCTCCACTTT.

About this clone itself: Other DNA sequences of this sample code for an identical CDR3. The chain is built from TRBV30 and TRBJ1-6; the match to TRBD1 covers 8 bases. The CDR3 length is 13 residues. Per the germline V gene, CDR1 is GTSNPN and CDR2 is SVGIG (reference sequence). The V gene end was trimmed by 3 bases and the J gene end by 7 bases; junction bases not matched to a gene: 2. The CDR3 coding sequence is TGTGCCTGGAGGGGACAGGTAAATTCACCCCTCCACTTT. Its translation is CAWRGQVNSPLHF.

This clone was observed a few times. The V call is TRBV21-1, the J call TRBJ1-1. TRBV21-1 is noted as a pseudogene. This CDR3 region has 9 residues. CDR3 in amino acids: CASSKEAFF. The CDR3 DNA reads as TGTGCCAGCAGCAAAGAAGCTTTCTTT.

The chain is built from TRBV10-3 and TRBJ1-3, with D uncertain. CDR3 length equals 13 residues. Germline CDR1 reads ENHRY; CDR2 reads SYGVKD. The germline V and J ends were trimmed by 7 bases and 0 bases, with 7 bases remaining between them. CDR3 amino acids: CAINGNSGNTIYF. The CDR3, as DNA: TGTGCCATCAATGGGAACTCTGGAAACACCATATATTTT.